The entry that follows covers one T cell receptor beta chain sequence. The target antigen is unknown. This entry comes from a study of cytomegalovirus exposure and HLA in healthy donors. Both 60 Vbeta primers and 13 Jbeta primers went into the PCR. Original analysis: Roughly 11 million shared chains were among approximately 87 million unique TCR beta chains counted in a later analysis. Sequencing used immunoSEQ multiplex PCR; TCRdb keeps in-frame clones, though not all of them. V and J calls and clone size are copied from that table; D and trimming were computed from the DNA. The sample includes 68,000 or so clones, around 77% of them seen just once. The study's findings and limits: It is likely that the observed cluster of highly shared sequence variants was a sequencing artifact. Being indistinguishable, some V segments were excluded, TRBV6-2 and TRBV6-3 among them. Upon later analysis, HLA-associated TCR beta chains proved more clonally expanded than other, equally common chains.

CDR1 and CDR2 (germline): SQVTM, ANQGSEA. V was pared by 6 bases and J by 3 bases, with 11 bases between. There are 12 residues in the CDR3. The chain employs TRBV29-1 and TRBJ1-2, with a tentative D call TRBD1 (5 bases). This sequence was found in a woman in her twenties or thirties in good health and CMV-seronegative. Sequenced: PBMCs. This CDR3 reads CSVGQGDYGYTF. The CDR3 DNA reads as TGCAGCGTCGGGCAGGGTGACTATGGCTACACCTTC.